A selection of T cell receptor beta chains follows, all from one sample in a study. Clones were sequenced by immunoSEQ multiplex PCR, and TCRdb holds only the in-frame ones, with some missing. The data contain 45,000 to 55,000 clones, approximately 93% of them singletons. Sequencing was carried out using PBMCs. These receptors were collected from a man in his forties with rheumatoid arthritis. Both conserved end residues are part of each CDR3. The D gene is left open where the match is weak. Expanded clones are given a class, and other clones once, few, many or no size at all.

CDR3nt	CDR3aa	v_gene	abundance	d_gene	j_gene
TGTGCCAGCAGCTCCACAGGGGGCTTTGAGACCCAGTACTTC	CASSSTGGFETQYF	TRBV7-2	once	TRBD1	TRBJ2-5
TGTGCCAGCAGCTTAATATACTTAGATACGCAGTATTTT	CASSLIYLDTQYF	TRBV7-3	NA	NA	TRBJ2-3
TGTGCCAGCTCACCACCGGCGGAGGTGACCACTGAAGCTTTCTTT	CASSPPAEVTTEAFF	TRBV18	once	NA	TRBJ1-1
TGCGCCAGCAGCTTGGCCGACCGTCTGTTGGGAGATACGCAGTATTTT	CASSLADRLLGDTQYF	TRBV5-1	NA	NA	TRBJ2-3
TGCGCCAGCAGCTCGGGGACAGGTCCGCCCTTTTTT	CASSSGTGPPFF	TRBV5-1	NA	TRBD1	TRBJ1-4
TGTGCCACGACTAGTTCTGGGGCCAACGTCCTGACTTTC	CATTSSGANVLTF	TRBV3-1/TRBV3-2	NA	NA	TRBJ2-6
TGTGCCAGCAGTTCATCAACCGGGACAGAGAATTACGAGCAGTACTTC	CASSSSTGTENYEQYF	TRBV7-9	NA	TRBD1	TRBJ2-7
TGCGCCAGCAGCCCAAGTTGGGACAGGGGAGAGACCCAGTACTTC	CASSPSWDRGETQYF	TRBV4-3	NA	TRBD1	TRBJ2-5
TGCGCCAGCAGCCCCGGGAGCTTGAACACTGAAGCTTTCTTT	CASSPGSLNTEAFF	TRBV5-1	NA	NA	TRBJ1-1
TGTGCCAGTAGTATAGATCGGGGTTTTGGTGAAGCTTTCTTT	CASSIDRGFGEAFF	TRBV19	once	NA	TRBJ1-1
TGTGCCAGCATGGGTTTTCTCGGGGACTATGGCTACACCTTC	CASMGFLGDYGYTF	TRBV25-1	NA	NA	TRBJ1-2
TGTGCCGGCGCCGCGGGTAGCAATCAGCCCCAGCATTTT	CAGAAGSNQPQHF	TRBV30	NA	NA	TRBJ1-5
TGTGCCAGCAGGCCAGAGGCGCCCGCGACTGAAGCTTTCTTT	CASRPEAPATEAFF	TRBV6-5	NA	NA	TRBJ1-1
TGTGCCAGCAGTTTACAGGGGGTGAGCACCGGGGAGCTGTTTTTT	CASSLQGVSTGELFF	TRBV6-5	NA	TRBD1	TRBJ2-2
TGTGCCAGCAGCCCTGGTGACCAAAGGGGAGAGACCCAGTACTTC	CASSPGDQRGETQYF	TRBV11-2	once	NA	TRBJ2-5
TGTGCCAGCAGTCTAATGACCTACGAGCAGTACTTC	CASSLMTYEQYF	TRBV2	NA	NA	TRBJ2-7
TGTGCCAGCAGCCCGGCCCCAGCTGCAGCTTTCTTT	CASSPAPAAAFF	TRBV7-9	once	NA	TRBJ1-1
TGTGCCAGCAGCTTAGGACAGGGAGATGAAAAACTGTTTTTT	CASSLGQGDEKLFF	TRBV7-9	few	TRBD1	TRBJ1-4
TGTGCCAGCCGTCAATTCGGGGAGAATGAGCAGTTCTTC	CASRQFGENEQFF	TRBV9	NA	NA	TRBJ2-1
TGTGCCAGCAGCAAAGTGGGGGGGCTGGAGACCCAGTACTTC	CASSKVGGLETQYF	TRBV9	once	NA	TRBJ2-5
TGTGCCAGCAGCACCCGTGTTAATTCACCCCTCCACTTT	CASSTRVNSPLHF	TRBV7-9	NA	NA	TRBJ1-6
TGTGCCAGCAGTTACTCATGGCGGGGGACTGAAGCTTTCTTT	CASSYSWRGTEAFF	TRBV6-2/TRBV6-3	NA	NA	TRBJ1-1
TGTGCCAGCAGCTTGGGGGGCAGCTATGCAACTAATGAAAAACTGTTTTTT	CASSLGGSYATNEKLFF	TRBV5-4	NA	NA	TRBJ1-4
TGTGCCAGCAGCCGGCGGAATAGCAATCAGCCCCAGCATTTT	CASSRRNSNQPQHF	TRBV5-6	NA	NA	TRBJ1-5
TGTGCCAGCAGCTCTTCTGATTTTGGATCCTACGAGCAGTACTTC	CASSSSDFGSYEQYF	TRBV7-3	NA	NA	TRBJ2-7
TGTGCCAGCAGCTTCAAACAGGGGGCGGCCGGGGAGCTGTTTTTT	CASSFKQGAAGELFF	TRBV7-3	NA	TRBD1	TRBJ2-2
TGTGCCAGCAGCTGGGACTCCTCTTATGAGCAGTTCTTC	CASSWDSSYEQFF	TRBV11-3	NA	NA	TRBJ2-1
TGTGCCAGCAGTTTGGGGGGAACCTACAATGAGCAGTTCTTC	CASSLGGTYNEQFF	TRBV6-2/TRBV6-3	NA	NA	TRBJ2-1
TGTGCCAGCAGCTTGGGGGCCATTACTAGCGGGAGATGGCAAGAGACCCAGTACTTC	CASSLGAITSGRWQETQYF	TRBV5-6	NA	TRBD2	TRBJ2-5
TGTGCCATATCAGGTCCAACGGGCACTGAAGCTTTCTTT	CAISGPTGTEAFF	TRBV10-3	NA	NA	TRBJ1-1
TGCAGTGCTAGACCGACAGATACGCAGTATTTT	CSARPTDTQYF	TRBV20-1	NA	NA	TRBJ2-3
TGTGCCACCAGTGATGGAGCTAGCGGCAATGAGCAGTTCTTC	CATSDGASGNEQFF	TRBV24-1	NA	TRBD2	TRBJ2-1
TGTGCCAGCAGTCCGGACAGGGGATCGAATCAGCCCCAGCATTTT	CASSPDRGSNQPQHF	TRBV6-1	NA	TRBD1	TRBJ1-5
TGTGCCAGCAGCGTTAACATCGTCGAGACCCAGTACTTC	CASSVNIVETQYF	TRBV9	NA	NA	TRBJ2-5
TGTGCCAGCAGCCAAGATTTCGGGGCTGTCGGTCCCGAGCAGTACTTC	CASSQDFGAVGPEQYF	TRBV3-1/TRBV3-2	NA	NA	TRBJ2-7
TGTGCCAGCAGCCTCGGACAGGTGAACACTGAAGCTTTCTTT	CASSLGQVNTEAFF	TRBV13	NA	TRBD1	TRBJ1-1
TGTGCCAGCTCACCCAAACAGGGGGATTACAATGAGCAGTTCTTC	CASSPKQGDYNEQFF	TRBV18	NA	TRBD1	TRBJ2-1
TGTGCCAGCAGTTACTCTACGGGACAGGGCTATGGCTACACCTTC	CASSYSTGQGYGYTF	TRBV6-2/TRBV6-3	NA	TRBD1	TRBJ1-2
TGTGCCAGCAGTCTCCAGACTAGCGGGGAGAAGAATACGCAGTATTTT	CASSLQTSGEKNTQYF	TRBV28	NA	TRBD2	TRBJ2-3
TGTGCCATCAGTGAGGGACAGTCGTACAATGAGCAGTTCTTC	CAISEGQSYNEQFF	TRBV10-3	NA	NA	TRBJ2-1
TGCGCCAGCAGCCCGTACGGGGACCTTCTCTCTGGGGCCAACGTCCTGACTTTC	CASSPYGDLLSGANVLTF	TRBV5-1	NA	NA	TRBJ2-6
TGTGCCAGTAGTCCGCACCAGGGGAATCGAAATCAGCCCCAGCATTTT	CASSPHQGNRNQPQHF	TRBV19	NA	NA	TRBJ1-5
TGTGCCACCAGTGATTTAAGGGATACGCAGTATTTT	CATSDLRDTQYF	TRBV24-1	NA	NA	TRBJ2-3
TGTGCCAGCTCACCCAAGGAAAGGGGGTCCTACAATGAGCAGTTCTTC	CASSPKERGSYNEQFF	TRBV18	NA	NA	TRBJ2-1
TGTGCCAGCAGTCCCCCCAGCACGTATGGCTACACCTTC	CASSPPSTYGYTF	TRBV27	NA	NA	TRBJ1-2
TGTGCCAGCAGCCAATTGCGTGACGAGCAGTACTTC	CASSQLRDEQYF	TRBV3-1/TRBV3-2	NA	NA	TRBJ2-7